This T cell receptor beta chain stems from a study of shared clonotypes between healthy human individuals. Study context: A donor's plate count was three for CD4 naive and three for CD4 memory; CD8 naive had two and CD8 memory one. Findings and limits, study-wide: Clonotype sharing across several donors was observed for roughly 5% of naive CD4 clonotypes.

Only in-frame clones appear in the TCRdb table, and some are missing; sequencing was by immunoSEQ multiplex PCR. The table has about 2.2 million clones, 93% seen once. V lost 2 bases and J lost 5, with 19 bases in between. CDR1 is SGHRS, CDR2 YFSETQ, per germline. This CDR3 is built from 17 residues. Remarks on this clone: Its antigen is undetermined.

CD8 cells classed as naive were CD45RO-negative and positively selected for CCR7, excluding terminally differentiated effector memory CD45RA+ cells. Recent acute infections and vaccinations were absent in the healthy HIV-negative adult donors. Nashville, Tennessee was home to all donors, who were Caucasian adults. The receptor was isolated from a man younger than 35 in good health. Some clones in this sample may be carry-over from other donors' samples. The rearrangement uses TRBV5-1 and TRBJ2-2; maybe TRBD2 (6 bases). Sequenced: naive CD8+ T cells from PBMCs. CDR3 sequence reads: CASSFRRSEGRTGELFF. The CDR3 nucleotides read TGCGCCAGCAGCTTCAGGCGTTCGGAGGGGCGTACCGGGGAGCTGTTTTTT.